This is a list of T cell receptor beta chains from one sample in a study of T cells in Graves' hyperthyroidism and ophthalmopathy. TCRdb fed the multiplex PCR reads into MiXCR, producing one record per CDR3 protein. The table has around 600,000 distinct CDR3 sequences, about 45% seen once; the top ten hold under 8%. Sequencing was carried out using peripheral blood or thyroid tissue (not recorded which). These receptors originate from an adult man with Graves' disease, either hyperthyroidism or ophthalmopathy (not recorded which). CDR3s include the opening cysteine and the closing phenylalanine or tryptophan.

CDR3aa | v_gene
CASSEDRSYTEAFF | TRBV10-1
CATGTGSNSPLHF | TRBV25-1
CASGGFGEKLFF | TRBV9
CASSEFLLTGGGKYQPQHF | TRBV2
CASSEGWGGKLFF | TRBV2
CATSRFLNQPQHF | TRBV15
CSASTGTHEQYF | TRBV20-1
CASSDEATGGYTF | TRBV2
CSATGQGNYGYTF | TRBV29-1
CASSQNPETEAFF | TRBV5-6
CASSQEIDRGETQYF | TRBV12-3/TRBV12-4
CAISEGEYGYTF | TRBV10-3
CASTAGVYEQYF | TRBV6-1
CACNPINYGYTF | TRBV7-9
CSARETGQNTGELFF | TRBV20-1
CASSFVWREADTQYF | TRBV7-9
CAWIDFYGYTF | TRBV24-1
CASSELAGGAGETQYF | TRBV10-2
CSVGTGTDYEQYF | TRBV29-1
CASSLSSNTEAFF | TRBV7-8
CASNGWFDEKLFF | TRBV2
CASSYSPGPLAVEQYF | TRBV6-6
CSVEGDIDRPYEQYF | TRBV29-1
CSVEWDRGAHTEAFF | TRBV29-1
CASSSGLTSGKTDTQYF | TRBV5-1
CASSPVDTGSTNEKLFF | TRBV12-3/TRBV12-4
CASSEYLGGQETQYF | TRBV25-1
CASRQGVGNEQFF | TRBV7-9
CSARGRALSYEQYF | TRBV20-1
CAIRSQGGSYEQYF | TRBV10-3
CASSAQGYNSPLHF | TRBV2
CASSLGGASGGIYEQYF | TRBV5-1
CASSLNWDSNNSPLHF | TRBV7-9
CASSLRGSETQYF | TRBV7-9
CASNPGGQGWGQPQHF | TRBV24-1
CASSKTGGASEKLFF | TRBV7-7
CASSSVTPDSPLHF | TRBV2
CSDGTGGGYGYTF | TRBV20-1
CASSLTSGSGTGELFF | TRBV19
CANSQGRIPNTEAFF | TRBV2
CSASNPTYGGNTIYF | TRBV20-1
CASSFEGTSGGPRQYF | TRBV9
CSAASGRWGGELFF | TRBV20-1
CASRDRGLEQYF | TRBV25-1